The 25 T cell receptor beta chains below were found in one sample sequenced in a study of cytomegalovirus exposure and HLA in healthy donors (TCRdb year 2017). Libraries came from the immunoSEQ multiplex PCR assay. For the multiplex PCR, a mixture combining 60 forward primers for TCR Vbeta segments and 13 reverse primers for TCR Jbeta segments was used. This is the immuneACCESS table as TCRdb keeps it, with only in-frame sequences that have V and J called. A part of the clones is gone; compared with another copy, unresolved V genes explain less than half, and the rest is unexplained. The sample table lists about 180,000 clones, around 80% of them with a count of one. Together, the top ten hold 0.69% of the sample. Sequenced material: PBMCs. The source is a woman aged 40 to 50 in good health and CMV-seronegative.

The rearrangement uses TRBV7-3 and TRBJ2-7; 15 bases are a match to TRBD2. V dropped 5 bases and J dropped 5; count of bases not matched to a gene: 13. The CDR3 is made up of 18 amino acids. Germline V gives CDR1 SGHTA, CDR2 FQGTGA. The CDR3 loop is CASSQAGLAGGRNHEQYF. The CDR3 coding sequence is TGTGCCAGCAGCCAGGCGGGACTAGCGGGAGGAAGAAACCACGAGCAGTACTTC.

The chain combines TRBV29-1 with TRBJ2-1; TRBD2 matches 9 bases. Germline lookup yields CDR1 SQVTM and CDR2 ANQGSEA. J lost 3 bases, V lost 7 bases, and 10 bases had no gene match. This CDR3 contains 15 residues. CDR3 sequence: CSGALASGIYNEQFF. The CDR3 DNA reads TGCAGCGGGGCGCTGGCTAGCGGGATCTACAATGAGCAGTTCTTC.

The rearrangement joins TRBV6-1 to TRBJ2-1; 15 bases align to TRBD2. The CDR3 loop spans 16 amino acids. V gave up 2 bases and J gave up 9 bases; unmatched junction bases: 5. CDR1 and CDR2 from the germline V gene are MNHNS and SASEGT. CDR3 in amino acids: CASSEPGLAGGGEQFF. The CDR3 region has the DNA TGTGCCAGCAGTGAACCTGGACTAGCGGGGGGGGGTGAGCAGTTCTTC.

This sequence joins TRBV12-5 and TRBJ2-7, with D unresolved. The CDR3 has 11 residues. V lost 7 bases and J 1 base, leaving 5 bases between the germline ends. CDR1 is LGHNT, CDR2 FRNRAP, per germline. The CDR3 loop reads CASAESYEQYF. The DNA for the CDR3 is TGTGCTAGTGCAGAATCCTACGAGCAGTACTTC.

This sequence joins TRBV6-5 and TRBJ2-3, with TRBD1 as a possible D gene (6 bases). Germline CDR1 reads MNHEY; CDR2 reads SVGAGI. The CDR3 is 15 amino acids. V lost 2 bases to trimming and J lost 5 bases, with 14 bases between them. The CDR3 nucleotides are TGTGCCAGCAGTTACGGGGGCAGGGCGGGAGATACGCAGTATTTT. It specifies CASSYGGRAGDTQYF.

With respect to this clone: The sample carries other DNA sequences with the same CDR3. The chain carries TRBV20-1 and TRBJ1-1, with D hard to call. Germline lookup yields CDR1 DFQATT and CDR2 SNEGSKA (reference sequence). The length of the CDR3 is 11 residues. Trimming cost V 6 bases and J 1 base, with 6 bases left between them. The CDR3 DNA reads as TGCAGTGCCCGACAGAACACTGAAGCTTTCTTT. It encodes CSARQNTEAFF.

The CDR3 DNA follows: TGTGCCAGCAGCTCTAAAGCGGGGGGGAAGCTCACAGATACGCAGTATTTT. Translated, it gives CASSSKAGGKLTDTQYF. V is TRBV7-9 and J is TRBJ2-3; TRBD2 matches 10 bases. V lost 4 bases to trimming and J lost 2 bases; unmatched junction nucleotides: 9. Germline V lookup: CDR1 SEHNR, CDR2 FQNEAQ (reference sequence). This CDR3 contains 17 residues.

Turning to this clone: The same CDR3 arises from other DNA sequences in this sample as well. The chain employs TRBV19 and TRBJ1-2; a weak D match, TRBD1 (6 bases). Germline lookup yields CDR1 LNHDA and CDR2 SQIVND (reference sequence). This CDR3 region has 14 residues. Between the trimmed V and J ends, which lost 3 bases and 1 base, there was a span of 9 bases. The chain's CDR3 is CASSIRTVNYGYTF. Written as DNA, the CDR3 is TGTGCCAGTAGTATTAGGACAGTTAACTATGGCTACACCTTC.

A remark on this clone: A junction boundary mismatches the germline segment, possibly from a read error. The genes are TRBV7-9 and TRBJ1-1; possibly TRBD1 for D (5 bases). This CDR3 spans 12 amino acids. Germline lookup yields CDR1 SEHNR and CDR2 FQNEAQ (reference sequence). CDR3 in DNA: TGTTCCAGCAGCCCGGGGGGGACTGAAGCTTTCTTT. Translated, it gives CSSSPGGTEAFF.

This clone was picked up one time. The chain joins TRBV5-1 to TRBJ1-2; 7 bases agree with TRBD1. The junction had 8 bases not matched to a gene; V was cut back by 3 bases and J by 6 bases. Germline CDR1 is SGHRS and CDR2 is YFSETQ. The CDR3 is 14 residues long. The CDR3 DNA is TGCGCCAGCAGCTACCAAGGGACAGACGATGGCTACACCTTC. The encoded protein is CASSYQGTDDGYTF.

The chain uses TRBV21-1 and TRBJ2-1; the D call in the table, TRBD2, was not verified against the DNA. TRBV21-1 is listed as a pseudogene. The CDR3 consists of 17 residues. The CDR3 loop is CASSKMGGAEARNEQFF. The DNA of the CDR3 is TGTGCCAGCAGCAAAATGGGGGGGGCCGAGGCTAGGAATGAGCAGTTCTTC.

The chain is built from TRBV5-6 and TRBJ1-1, with D possibly matching TRBD1 (5 bases). The CDR3 runs 14 residues. Trimming took 5 bases from V and 1 from J, leaving 12 bases between them. CDR1 SGHDT and CDR2 YYEEEE come from the germline V gene. CDR3 sequence reads: CASRGLGQNTEAFF. The CDR3 nucleotides are TGTGCCAGCAGGGGGCTTGGGCAGAACACTGAAGCTTTCTTT.

This chain links TRBV29-1 with TRBJ2-7, with TRBD1 as a possible D gene (5 bases). Germline V gene sequence: CDR1 SQVTM, CDR2 ANQGSEA. The CDR3 consists of 12 residues. The ends were cut back, 1 base at V and 6 bases at J, with 10 bases in the middle. For the CDR3, the DNA is TGCAGCGTTGAAGGACAGTGGAGCGAGCAGTACTTC. This codes for CSVEGQWSEQYF.

The CDR3 loop is CASSLRRGLSQENTEAFF. CDR3 DNA sequence: TGTGCCAGCAGCCTCCGTAGGGGCCTCTCGCAGGAGAACACTGAAGCTTTCTTT. This rearrangement joins TRBV21-1 to TRBJ1-1; the table's D call, TRBD1, was not checked against the DNA. TRBV21-1 counts as a pseudogene. This CDR3 comprises 18 residues.

The CDR3 DNA is TGTGCCAGCAGTACTACAGGGGGCTGGGGTGAAGCTTTCTTT. Encoded protein: CASSTTGGWGEAFF. The V call is TRBV7-9, the J call TRBJ1-1, with 9 bases that match TRBD1. After removal of 6 bases from V and 7 bases from J, the junction contained 9 bases not matched to a gene. The CDR3 length is 14 residues. Germline assignment: CDR1 SEHNR and CDR2 FQNEAQ (reference sequence).

This clone was detected only a few times. J is TRBJ1-1 and V is TRBV5-1; 11 bases line up with TRBD1. The germline V gene encodes CDR1 SGHRS and CDR2 YFSETQ. The V segment lost 2 bases and the J segment 2 bases; nucleotides outside the gene matches: 8. This CDR3 spans 17 amino acids. The DNA for the CDR3 is TGCGCCAGCAGCTTCGAAGGGACAGGGGGAGTAAACACTGAAGCTTTCTTT. Amino acids: CASSFEGTGGVNTEAFF.

CDR3 sequence: CASTTGGPTSYGYTF. The CDR3 DNA reads as TGCGCCAGCACAACAGGGGGCCCTACTAGTTATGGCTACACCTTC. The chain couples TRBV5-1 to TRBJ1-2, with TRBD1 matching 9 bases. Germline V gene lookup returns CDR1 SGHRS and CDR2 YFSETQ. V lost 6 bases and J lost 5; bases outside the gene matches: 11. The CDR3 totals 15 residues.

The CDR3 DNA is TGCGCCAGCAGCCCAAATACAGGGGTTCCCACCACTGAAGCTTTCTTT. Its translation: CASSPNTGVPTTEAFF. The rearrangement links TRBV5-1 to TRBJ1-1; 7 positions match TRBD1. Germline V gene data show CDR1 as SGHRS and CDR2 as YFSETQ. Unmatched junction bases numbered 13, after V lost 4 bases and J lost 4 bases. The CDR3 covers 16 residues. The full variable domain, with the rest looked up from reference TRBV5-1 and TRBJ1-1, is KAGVTQTPRYLIKTRGQQVTLSCSPISGHRSVSWYQQTPGQGLQFLFEYFSETQRNKGNFPGRFSGRQFSNSRSEMNVSTLELGDSALYLCASSPNTGVPTTEAFFGQGTRLTVV.

The chain uses TRBV5-1 and TRBJ2-1; TRBD2 might be the D (7 bases). V was shortened by 6 bases and J by 7 bases, with 17 bases between the two germline ends. CDR1 is SGHRS and CDR2 is YFSETQ in the germline V gene. The CDR3 runs 14 residues. The CDR3 region has the DNA TGCGCCAGCAAGGGGGGGGCAGTTTGGAATGAGCAGTTCTTC. The encoded protein is CASKGGAVWNEQFF.

This chain connects TRBV25-1 to TRBJ1-6, with 7 positions matching TRBD1. Losses at the gene ends were 10 bases for V and 0 bases for J; bases not matched to a gene: 9. The CDR3 length is 16 residues. CDR1 and CDR2 from the germline V gene are MGHDK and SYGVNS. CDR3: CATSKTGSSYNSPLHF. In nucleotides, the CDR3 is TGTGCCACCTCGAAGACAGGGAGCTCCTATAATTCACCCCTCCACTTT.

This chain joins TRBV6-5 and TRBJ2-7; D is possibly TRBD1 (5 bases). Germline V CDR1 and CDR2: MNHEY, SVGAGI. V lost 1 base to trimming and J lost 0 bases, with 7 bases between them. The CDR3 has 14 residues. The CDR3 sequence is CASSYFQGSYEQYF. In DNA form, the CDR3 reads TGTGCCAGCAGTTACTTCCAGGGCTCCTACGAGCAGTACTTC.

The chain links TRBV19 to TRBJ1-1, with D possibly being TRBD1 (6 bases). Germline V gene sequence: CDR1 LNHDA, CDR2 SQIVND (reference sequence). The CDR3 is 14 amino acids. V lost 3 bases, J lost 2 bases, and 10 bases lay in between. In DNA, the CDR3 is TGTGCCAGTAGTATGCCGGGACATAACACTGAAGCTTTCTTT. Translated, it gives CASSMPGHNTEAFF. Complete variable domain (other parts from reference TRBV19 and TRBJ1-1): DGGITQSPKYLFRKEGQNVTLSCEQNLNHDAMYWYRQDPGQGLRLIYYSQIVNDFQKGDIAEGYSVSREKKESFPLTVTSAQKNPTAFYLCASSMPGHNTEAFFGQGTRLTVV.

J is TRBJ2-7 and V is TRBV6-1; perhaps TRBD1 as D (5 bases). Germline values: CDR1 MNHNS, CDR2 SASEGT. This CDR3 is 15 amino acids long. V was cut by 2 bases and J by 4 bases, with 15 bases left in between. The CDR3 here is CASSEISAGLYEQYF. In DNA form, the CDR3 reads TGTGCCAGCAGTGAAATATCGGCAGGGCTATACGAGCAGTACTTC.

This clone was counted a few times. The rearrangement joins TRBV2 to TRBJ1-1; 8 bases map to TRBD1. Per germline, CDR1 SNHLY and CDR2 FYNNEI. J lost 3 bases, V lost 8 bases, and 8 bases had no gene match. This CDR3 is built from 14 residues. CDR3 nucleotide sequence: TGTGCCAGCCGGACAGGGAATGTCCACACTGAAGCTTTCTTT. It translates to CASRTGNVHTEAFF. Drawing the rest from reference TRBV2 and TRBJ1-1, the complete variable domain is EPEVTQTPSHQVTQMGQEVILRCVPISNHLYFYWYRQILGQKVEFLVSFYNNEISEKSEIFDDQFSVERPDGSNFTLKIRSTKLEDSAMYFCASRTGNVHTEAFFGQGTRLTVV.

Concerning this clone: Different DNA sequences within this sample yield the same CDR3. The chain uses TRBV5-1 and TRBJ1-2; TRBD1 agrees at 7 bases. V shed 4 bases and J 8 bases; nucleotides not matched to a gene: 5. This CDR3 spans 12 amino acids. Germline V gene sequence: CDR1 SGHRS, CDR2 YFSETQ. The CDR3 DNA reads as TGCGCCAGCAGCCTAGACAGGGACGGCTACACCTTC. Translated, it gives CASSLDRDGYTF.